What follows are 5 T cell receptor beta chains derived from one specimen sequenced in a study of T cell responses to AZD1222 COVID-19 vaccine. Clones were sequenced by immunoSEQ multiplex PCR, and TCRdb holds only the in-frame ones, with some missing. The sample comprises 200,000 or so clones, 75% to 90% of which are singletons, and 2.7% rests with the top ten. The material was peripheral blood, obtained on day 0 of MenACWY control vaccination. These receptors were taken from an adult in good health.

This clone was seen just once. The chain uses TRBV6-6 and TRBJ1-1; 9 bases are shared with TRBD1. The V gene's germline CDR1 is MNHNY and CDR2 SVGAGI (reference sequence). The CDR3 consists of 14 residues. The trim removed 6 bases at V and 5 bases at J, leaving 7 bases unmatched. The CDR3 coding sequence is TGTGCCAGCAGGATACCGGGACAGGGAACTGAAGCTTTCTTT. Protein sequence: CASRIPGQGTEAFF.

CDR3 in amino acids: CASSGGTVTYEQYF. The CDR3 nucleotides are TGTGCCAGCTCCGGAGGGACAGTCACCTACGAGCAGTACTTC. The genes are TRBV6-5 and TRBJ2-7; D may be TRBD1 (7 bases). The CDR3 has 14 amino acids. The V end lost 8 bases, the J end lost 2 bases, and 16 bases lay between the germline ends. The V gene's germline CDR1 is MNHEY and CDR2 SVGAGI.

The rearrangement joins TRBV27 to TRBJ1-3, with D possibly TRBD1 on 6 matching bases. Trimming removed 5 bases at V and 2 bases at J, with 13 bases between. The germline gives CDR1 MNHEY, CDR2 SMNVEV (reference sequence). The CDR3 totals 15 residues. The CDR3 region has the DNA TGTGCCAGCAGTACCCAGGGGAACCCTGGAAACACCATATATTTT. Protein product: CASSTQGNPGNTIYF.

V is TRBV27 and J is TRBJ2-7, with 8 bases aligning to TRBD1. The CDR3 contains 14 residues. CDR1 MNHEY and CDR2 SMNVEV come from the germline V gene (reference sequence). Trimming cost V 8 bases and J 4 bases; bases outside gene matches: 10. This CDR3 is CASRPGTGTYEQYF. CDR3 nucleotides: TGTGCCAGCCGACCTGGGACAGGAACGTACGAGCAGTACTTC.

The chain carries TRBV11-2 and TRBJ2-2; 8 nucleotides match TRBD2. J was trimmed by 0 bases and V by 3 bases; bases with no gene match: 3. The CDR3 sequence is 16 residues long. Per the germline V gene, CDR1 is SGHAT and CDR2 is FQNNGV. The CDR3 region has the DNA TGTGCCAGCAGCTTGGTAGCGGGGACGAACACCGGGGAGCTGTTTTTT. This sequence encodes CASSLVAGTNTGELFF.